This TCR beta chain was identified during a study of blood T cells in healthy people across ages. Looking at the study overall: Template switching captured about one barcoded beta molecule per two T cells. Findings and caveats of the study: The study found more naive CD4+ cells and higher diversity in long-lived than aged donors.

As to this clonotype: Its antigen remains unidentified.

This CDR3 is built from 17 residues. With 5 bases clipped from V and 9 bases from J, the junction kept 15 bases outside the gene matches. The second PCR ran roughly 6 to 11 cycles with a sample-barcoded 5' primer and J-beta primers. Every single cDNA molecule received a tag from a template-switch adaptor with 12 random nucleotides. TCRdb called the 5' RACE reads again in MiXCR, with one record for every CDR3 protein. The sample lists around 900,000 distinct CDR3 sequences, roughly 51% occurring once. Peripheral blood from each donor was collected in a volume of about 10 milliliters. The TCR originated in a woman aged 55-69 years in good health. The V call is TRBV12-3 or TRBV12-4, the J call TRBJ2-5, with 13 bases fitting TRBD2. The sequenced material came from blood. CDR3 sequence (DNA): TGTGCCAGCAGTATAAAAACTGGACTAGCGGGAGCTTCGCCCCAGTACTTC. This codes for CASSIKTGLAGASPQYF.